This TCR beta chain was recovered during a study of blood T cell repertoires in COVID-19. The CDR3 length is 12 residues. Germline CDR1 reads LGHDT; CDR2 reads YNNKEL (reference sequence). With 4 bases removed from V and 6 bases from J, the gap between germline ends came to 8 bases. Those enrolled in Seattle joined during active infection and were followed longitudinally afterward. The table came from immunoSEQ multiplex PCR; TCRdb's copy has only in-frame clones and leaves some out. This table holds approximately 350,000 clones, less than 90% found once. This TCR was recovered from a woman aged 60-70 years with COVID-19, enrolled during active disease. Sequencing was carried out using peripheral blood. The V call is TRBV3-1 (or the pseudogene TRBV3-2), the J call TRBJ2-3; D gene uncertain. For the CDR3, the DNA is TGTGCCAGCAGCCGAAATCAGGATACGCAGTATTTT. Translated, it gives CASSRNQDTQYF.